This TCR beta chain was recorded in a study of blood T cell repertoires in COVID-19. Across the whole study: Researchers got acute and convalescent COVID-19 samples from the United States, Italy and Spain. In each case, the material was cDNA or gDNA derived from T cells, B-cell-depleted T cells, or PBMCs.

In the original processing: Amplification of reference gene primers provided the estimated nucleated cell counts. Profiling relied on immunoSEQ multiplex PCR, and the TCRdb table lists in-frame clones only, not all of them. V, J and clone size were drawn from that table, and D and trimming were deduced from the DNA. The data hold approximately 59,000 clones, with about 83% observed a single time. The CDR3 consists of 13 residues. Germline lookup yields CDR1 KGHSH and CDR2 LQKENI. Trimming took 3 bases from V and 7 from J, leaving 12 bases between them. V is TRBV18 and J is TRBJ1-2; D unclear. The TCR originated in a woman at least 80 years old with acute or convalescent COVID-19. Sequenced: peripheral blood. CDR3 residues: CASSPQVEFGYTF. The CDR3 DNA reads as TGTGCCAGCTCACCTCAGGTCGAGTTTGGCTACACCTTC.